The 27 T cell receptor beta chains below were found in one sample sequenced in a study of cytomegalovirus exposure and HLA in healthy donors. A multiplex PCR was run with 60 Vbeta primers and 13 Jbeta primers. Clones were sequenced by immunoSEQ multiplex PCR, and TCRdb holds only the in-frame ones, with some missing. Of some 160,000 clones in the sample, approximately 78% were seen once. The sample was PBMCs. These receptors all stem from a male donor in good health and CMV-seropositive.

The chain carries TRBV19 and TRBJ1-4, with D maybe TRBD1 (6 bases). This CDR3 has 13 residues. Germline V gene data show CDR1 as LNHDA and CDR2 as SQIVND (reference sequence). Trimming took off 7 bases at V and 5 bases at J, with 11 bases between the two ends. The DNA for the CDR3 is TGTGCCAGTAAGGGGACACAAAATGAAAAACTGTTTTTT. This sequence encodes CASKGTQNEKLFF.

The CDR3 nucleotides read TGTGCCAGCACGGGGAGTCGCAGCAATCAGCCCCAGCATTTT. Its translation: CASTGSRSNQPQHF. V gene TRBV2 combines with J gene TRBJ1-5; no reliable D call. Germline loops: CDR1 SNHLY, CDR2 FYNNEI. V was pared by 7 bases and J by 1 base, with 11 bases between. The CDR3 totals 14 residues.

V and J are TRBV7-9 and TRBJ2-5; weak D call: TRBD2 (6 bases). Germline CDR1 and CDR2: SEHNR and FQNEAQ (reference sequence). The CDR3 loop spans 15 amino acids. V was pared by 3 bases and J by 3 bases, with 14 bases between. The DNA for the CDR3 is TGTGCCAGCAGCTTTTTTTCCGGGGGAAAAGAGACCCAGTACTTC. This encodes CASSFFSGGKETQYF.

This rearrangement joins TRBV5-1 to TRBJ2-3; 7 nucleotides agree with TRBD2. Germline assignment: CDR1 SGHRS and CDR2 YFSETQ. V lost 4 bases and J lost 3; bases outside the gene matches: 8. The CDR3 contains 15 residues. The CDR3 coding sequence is TGCGCCAGCAGCAGCGGGACCACCAATACAGATACGCAGTATTTT. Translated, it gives CASSSGTTNTDTQYF.

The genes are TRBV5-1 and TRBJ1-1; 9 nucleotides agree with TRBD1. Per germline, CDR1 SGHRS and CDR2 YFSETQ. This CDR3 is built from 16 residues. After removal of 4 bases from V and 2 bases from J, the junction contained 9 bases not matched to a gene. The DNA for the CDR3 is TGCGCCAGCAGCCCCCAACCGGGACAGGGTAACACTGAAGCTTTCTTT. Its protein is CASSPQPGQGNTEAFF.

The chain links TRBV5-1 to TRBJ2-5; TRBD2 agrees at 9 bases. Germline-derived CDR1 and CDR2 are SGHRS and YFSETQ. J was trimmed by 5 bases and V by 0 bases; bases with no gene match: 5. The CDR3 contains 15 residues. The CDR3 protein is CASSLEASGKETQYF. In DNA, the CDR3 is TGCGCCAGCAGCTTGGAGGCTAGCGGGAAGGAGACCCAGTACTTC.

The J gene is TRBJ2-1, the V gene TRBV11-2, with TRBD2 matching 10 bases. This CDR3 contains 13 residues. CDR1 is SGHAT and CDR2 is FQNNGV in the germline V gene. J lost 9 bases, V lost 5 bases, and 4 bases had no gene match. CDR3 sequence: CASSASGSLEQFF. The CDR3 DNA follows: TGTGCCAGCAGCGCTAGCGGGAGTCTTGAGCAGTTCTTC.

CDR3 nucleotides: TGTGCCAGCAGTCCCTTAGGGGTCCGATCAGCTTTCTTT. This translates into CASSPLGVRSAFF. The chain employs TRBV27 and TRBJ1-1, with D possibly being TRBD1 (5 bases). This CDR3 is 13 amino acids long. Trimming stripped 5 bases from V and 10 bases from J, with 17 bases between. From germline, CDR1 is MNHEY and CDR2 SMNVEV (reference sequence).

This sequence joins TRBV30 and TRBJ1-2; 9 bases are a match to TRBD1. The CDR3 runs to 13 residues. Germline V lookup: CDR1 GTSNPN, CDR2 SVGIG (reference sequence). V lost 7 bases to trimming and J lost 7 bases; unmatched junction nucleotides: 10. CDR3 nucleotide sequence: TGTGCCTCATACACAGGGGGCGAAGCTGGCTACACCTTC. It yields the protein CASYTGGEAGYTF.

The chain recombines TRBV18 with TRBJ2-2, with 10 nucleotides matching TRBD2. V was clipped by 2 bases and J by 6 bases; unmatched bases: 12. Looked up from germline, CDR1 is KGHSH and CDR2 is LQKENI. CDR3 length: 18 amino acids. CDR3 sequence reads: CASSPRSGLAGVAGELFF. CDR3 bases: TGTGCCAGCTCACCAAGGTCGGGTCTAGCGGGAGTAGCCGGGGAGCTGTTTTTT.

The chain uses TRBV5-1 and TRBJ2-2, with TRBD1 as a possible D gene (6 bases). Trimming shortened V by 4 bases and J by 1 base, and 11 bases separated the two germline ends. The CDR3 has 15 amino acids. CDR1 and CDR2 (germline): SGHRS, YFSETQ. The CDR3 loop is CASSIQGVNTGELFF. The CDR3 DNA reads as TGCGCCAGCAGCATACAGGGAGTGAACACCGGGGAGCTGTTTTTT.

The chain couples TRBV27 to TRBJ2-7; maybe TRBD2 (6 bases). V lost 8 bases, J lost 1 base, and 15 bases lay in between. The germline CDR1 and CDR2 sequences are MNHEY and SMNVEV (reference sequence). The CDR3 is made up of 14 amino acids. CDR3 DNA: TGTGCCAGCCAGCGGGCCGGGATTTCCTACGAGCAGTACTTC. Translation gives CASQRAGISYEQYF.

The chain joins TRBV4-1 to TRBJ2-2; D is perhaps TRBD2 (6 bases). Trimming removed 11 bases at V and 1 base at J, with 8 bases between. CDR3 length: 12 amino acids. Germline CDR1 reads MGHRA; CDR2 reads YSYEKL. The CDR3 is CAAGRNTGELFF. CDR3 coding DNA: TGCGCCGCGGGGCGGAACACCGGGGAGCTGTTTTTT.

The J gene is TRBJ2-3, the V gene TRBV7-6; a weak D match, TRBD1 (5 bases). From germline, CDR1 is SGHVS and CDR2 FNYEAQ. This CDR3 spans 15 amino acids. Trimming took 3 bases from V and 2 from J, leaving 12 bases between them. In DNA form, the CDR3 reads TGTGCCAGCAGCTTGGGGCGCAGGAACACAGATACGCAGTATTTT. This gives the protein CASSLGRRNTDTQYF.

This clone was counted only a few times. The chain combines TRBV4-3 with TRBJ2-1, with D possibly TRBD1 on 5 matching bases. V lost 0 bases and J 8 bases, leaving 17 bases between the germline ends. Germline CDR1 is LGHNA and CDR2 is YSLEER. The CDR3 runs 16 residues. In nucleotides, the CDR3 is TGCGCCAGCAGCCAAGAGAAGGGGTTCTCCTCCGATGAGCAGTTCTTC. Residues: CASSQEKGFSSDEQFF.

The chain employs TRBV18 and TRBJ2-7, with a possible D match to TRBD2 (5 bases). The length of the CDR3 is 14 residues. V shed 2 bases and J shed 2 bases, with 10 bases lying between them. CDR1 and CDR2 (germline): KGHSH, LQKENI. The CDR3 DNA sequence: TGTGCCAGCTCACCAAAAACGGGAACCTACGAGCAGTACTTC. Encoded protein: CASSPKTGTYEQYF.

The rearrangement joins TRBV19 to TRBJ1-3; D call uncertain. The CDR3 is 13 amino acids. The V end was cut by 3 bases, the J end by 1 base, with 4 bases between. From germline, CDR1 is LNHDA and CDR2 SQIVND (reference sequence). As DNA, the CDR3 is TGTGCCAGTAGTATGAGTTCTGGAAACACCATATATTTT. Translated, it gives CASSMSSGNTIYF.

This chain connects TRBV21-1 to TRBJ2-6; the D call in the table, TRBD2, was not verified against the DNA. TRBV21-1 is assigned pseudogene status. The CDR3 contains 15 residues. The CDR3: CASSKDGSGANVLTF. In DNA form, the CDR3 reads TGTGCCAGCAGCAAAGACGGCTCTGGGGCCAACGTCCTGACTTTC.

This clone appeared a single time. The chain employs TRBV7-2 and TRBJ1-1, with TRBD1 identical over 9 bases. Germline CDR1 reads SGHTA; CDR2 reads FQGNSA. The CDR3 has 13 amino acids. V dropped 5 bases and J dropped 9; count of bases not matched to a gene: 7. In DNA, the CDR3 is TGTGCCAGCAGCCCCCGGGACAGGGACAAAGCTTTCTTT. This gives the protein CASSPRDRDKAFF.

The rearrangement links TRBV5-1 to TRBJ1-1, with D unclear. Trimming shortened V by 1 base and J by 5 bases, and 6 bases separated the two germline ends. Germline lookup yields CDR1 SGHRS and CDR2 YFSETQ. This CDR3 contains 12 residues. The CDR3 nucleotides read TGCGCCAGCAGCTTGTCTGTAACTGAAGCTTTCTTT. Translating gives CASSLSVTEAFF. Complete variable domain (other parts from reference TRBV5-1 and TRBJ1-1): KAGVTQTPRYLIKTRGQQVTLSCSPISGHRSVSWYQQTPGQGLQFLFEYFSETQRNKGNFPGRFSGRQFSNSRSEMNVSTLELGDSALYLCASSLSVTEAFFGQGTRLTVV.

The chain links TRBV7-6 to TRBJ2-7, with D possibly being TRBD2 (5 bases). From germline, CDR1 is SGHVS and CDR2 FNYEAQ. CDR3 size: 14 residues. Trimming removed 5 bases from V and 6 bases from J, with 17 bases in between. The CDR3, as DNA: TGTGCCAGCAGCATCTACGAGGGTAGTAGCGAGCAGTACTTC. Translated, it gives CASSIYEGSSEQYF.

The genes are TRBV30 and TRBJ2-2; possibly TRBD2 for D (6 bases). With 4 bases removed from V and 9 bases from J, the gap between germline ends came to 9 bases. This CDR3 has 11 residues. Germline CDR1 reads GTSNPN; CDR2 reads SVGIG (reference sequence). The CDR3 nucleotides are TGTGCCTGGACGCGGGGCAGGGAGCTGTTTTTT. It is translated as CAWTRGRELFF.

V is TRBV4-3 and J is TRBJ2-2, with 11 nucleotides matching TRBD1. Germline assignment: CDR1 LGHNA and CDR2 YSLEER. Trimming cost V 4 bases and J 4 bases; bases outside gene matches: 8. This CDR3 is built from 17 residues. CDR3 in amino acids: CASSREDRGRSTGELFF. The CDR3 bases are TGCGCCAGCAGCCGGGAGGACAGGGGGCGTAGCACCGGGGAGCTGTTTTTT.

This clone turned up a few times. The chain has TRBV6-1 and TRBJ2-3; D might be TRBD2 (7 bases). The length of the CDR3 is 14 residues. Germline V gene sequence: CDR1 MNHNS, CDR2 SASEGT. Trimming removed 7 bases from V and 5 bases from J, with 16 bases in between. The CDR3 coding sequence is TGTGCCAGCACCTATGGGGGCGGGGGAGATACGCAGTATTTT. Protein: CASTYGGGGDTQYF.

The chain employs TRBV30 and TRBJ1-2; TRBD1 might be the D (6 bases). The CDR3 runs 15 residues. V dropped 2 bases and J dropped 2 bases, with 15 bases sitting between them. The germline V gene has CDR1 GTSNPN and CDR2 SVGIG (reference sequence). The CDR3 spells CAWSPPGHVNYGYTF. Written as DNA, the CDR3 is TGTGCCTGGAGTCCACCGGGACACGTAAACTATGGCTACACCTTC.

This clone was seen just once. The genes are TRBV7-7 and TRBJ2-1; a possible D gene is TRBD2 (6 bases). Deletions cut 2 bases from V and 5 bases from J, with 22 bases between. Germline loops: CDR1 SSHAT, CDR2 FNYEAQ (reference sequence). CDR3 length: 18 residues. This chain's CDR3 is CASSLNVRSREQNNEQFF. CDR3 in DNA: TGTGCCAGCAGCTTAAATGTCCGTAGTCGGGAGCAAAACAATGAGCAGTTCTTC.

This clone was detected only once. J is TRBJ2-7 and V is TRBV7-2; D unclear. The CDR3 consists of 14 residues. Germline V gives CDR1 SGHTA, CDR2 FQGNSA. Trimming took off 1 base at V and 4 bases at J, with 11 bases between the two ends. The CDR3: CASSLGGSKYEQYF. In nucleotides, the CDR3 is TGTGCCAGCAGCTTAGGAGGTAGCAAGTACGAGCAGTACTTC.